This entry describes one T cell receptor (beta chain). Its cognate antigen is unknown. Free of recent acute infections or vaccinations, the donors were healthy HIV-negative adults. Each sample came from a Caucasian adult donor living in Nashville, Tennessee. These data originate in a study of shared clonotypes between healthy human individuals. Overall study results and limits: It was the few donors that limited the genetic and exposure-history diversity represented. The sharing of roughly 5% of naive CD4 clonotypes was seen across a handful of donors.

Per germline, CDR1 MNHEY and CDR2 SVGAGI. This CDR3 contains 13 residues. Deletions cut 6 bases from V and 9 bases from J, with 15 bases between. Some clones are missing from TCRdb's copy, which holds only in-frame ones; the method was immunoSEQ multiplex PCR. This sample carries approximately 1.4 million clones, 95% to 99% of them seen once, and the ten largest clones take less than 0.55%. The clonotype comes from a man younger than 40 in good health. The specimen sequenced was naive CD4+ T cells sorted from blood. Subset described: CD45RA+ positively selected. V and J are TRBV6-5 and TRBJ2-1, with D possibly being TRBD1 (6 bases). The CDR3 loop reads CASRRSGDAEQFF. CDR3 bases: TGTGCCAGCAGGCGATCAGGGGACGCTGAGCAGTTCTTC.